Listed below are T cell receptor beta chains from one sample, sequenced in a study of cytomegalovirus exposure and HLA in healthy donors. The data were produced by immunoSEQ multiplex PCR, yet TCRdb's version contains in-frame clones alone and is incomplete. The table for this sample gives about 130,000 clones. Sample: PBMCs. The receptors come from a woman in her forties in good health and CMV-seropositive. Both conserved end residues are part of each CDR3.

v_gene	j_gene	CDR3aa
TRBV30	TRBJ2-1	CALGGVSDEQFF
TRBV28	TRBJ2-3	CASNRDYSQKQYF
TRBV2	TRBJ2-3	CASSISGTSTDTQYF
TRBV11-2	TRBJ1-4	CASSLGGNEKLFF
TRBV13	TRBJ1-1	CASSLFPGGLDTEAFF
TRBV6-5	TRBJ1-1	CASSYTPRGTEAFF
TRBV9	TRBJ2-5	CASSVGIGTGGEETQYF
TRBV11-3	TRBJ2-2	CASKAGGPTGELFF
TRBV28	TRBJ1-2	CASSLFPGWQGNGYTF
TRBV5-6	TRBJ1-5	CASSLLQLSNQPQHF
TRBV28	TRBJ1-2	CASDRGFNYGYTF
TRBV6-4	TRBJ2-3	CASSDQIGGTQYF